This is a list of T cell receptor beta chains from one sample in a study of blood T cell repertoires in COVID-19. TCRdb keeps only in-frame clones here, not all; method: immunoSEQ multiplex PCR. Here the sample spans 200,000 or so clones, about 90% being singletons. Sample: peripheral blood. All receptors come from a woman aged 60-75 years with acute or convalescent COVID-19. Both conserved end residues are part of each CDR3. Size tells how often a clone was seen (once, few, many) or the class of an expanded clone, and some rows leave it out.

j_gene: TRBJ1-2; v_gene: TRBV7-2; abundance: once; CDR3aa: CASSLGLGAYGYTF
j_gene: TRBJ1-2; v_gene: TRBV11-2; abundance: few; CDR3aa: CASSLGPGNYGYTF
j_gene: TRBJ2-7; v_gene: TRBV12-3/TRBV12-4; abundance: few; CDR3aa: CASSLNSVPEQYF
j_gene: TRBJ2-5; v_gene: TRBV7-2; abundance: -; CDR3aa: CASSLGSSGGRGETQYF
j_gene: TRBJ1-2; v_gene: TRBV27; abundance: -; CDR3aa: CASSLGGGPSIYGYTF
j_gene: TRBJ2-4; v_gene: TRBV6-2/TRBV6-3; abundance: -; CDR3aa: CASSKGTGENIQYF
j_gene: TRBJ2-7; v_gene: TRBV13; abundance: -; CDR3aa: CASSRGLAVVRYEQYF
j_gene: TRBJ2-2; v_gene: TRBV2; abundance: -; CDR3aa: CASKRGGSNTGELFF
j_gene: TRBJ1-1; v_gene: TRBV18; abundance: -; CDR3aa: CASSPYGGLLTAFF
j_gene: TRBJ1-4; v_gene: TRBV4-1; abundance: -; CDR3aa: CASSQDREGQYNEKLFF
j_gene: TRBJ2-4; v_gene: TRBV6-2/TRBV6-3; abundance: -; CDR3aa: CASSYPGVAKNIQYF
j_gene: TRBJ1-1; v_gene: TRBV10-2; abundance: once; CDR3aa: CASSDRVTEAFF
j_gene: TRBJ2-7; v_gene: TRBV11-2; abundance: once; CDR3aa: CASSLEGGAAYEQYF
j_gene: TRBJ1-1; v_gene: TRBV6-5; abundance: -; CDR3aa: CARDSGGIGTEAFF
j_gene: TRBJ1-5; v_gene: TRBV27; abundance: -; CDR3aa: CASSRTGTVLSQPQHF
j_gene: TRBJ2-1; v_gene: TRBV19; abundance: -; CDR3aa: CASSTAGLSYNEQFF
j_gene: TRBJ2-7; v_gene: TRBV4-1; abundance: -; CDR3aa: CASSQDRRSSYEQYF
j_gene: TRBJ2-7; v_gene: TRBV18; abundance: -; CDR3aa: CASSPTDSSGRSEQYF
j_gene: TRBJ1-6; v_gene: TRBV6-5; abundance: -; CDR3aa: CASSYSYGRDNSPLHF
j_gene: TRBJ2-1; v_gene: TRBV6-5; abundance: -; CDR3aa: CASSYASGIGYNEQFF
j_gene: TRBJ1-4; v_gene: TRBV19; abundance: -; CDR3aa: CASSREDGNEKLFF
j_gene: TRBJ1-1; v_gene: TRBV6-1; abundance: -; CDR3aa: CASSEGQGLRTEAFF
j_gene: TRBJ1-4; v_gene: TRBV28; abundance: -; CDR3aa: CASSPSGTGGQEKLFF
j_gene: TRBJ1-5; v_gene: TRBV28; abundance: once; CDR3aa: CASSFNFRGHQPQHF
j_gene: TRBJ1-5; v_gene: TRBV18; abundance: -; CDR3aa: CASSPGQNQPQHF
j_gene: TRBJ1-1; v_gene: TRBV18; abundance: -; CDR3aa: CASSPRDSLMNTEAFF
j_gene: TRBJ2-1; v_gene: TRBV6-2/TRBV6-3; abundance: -; CDR3aa: CASSYSKAEDEQFF